These 27 T cell receptor beta chains originate from one sample sequenced in a study of cytomegalovirus exposure and HLA in healthy donors. PCR was performed using 60 Vbeta and 13 Jbeta primers. Some clones are missing from TCRdb's copy, which holds only in-frame ones; the method was immunoSEQ multiplex PCR. The sample has 100,000 or so clones, 70% to 80% seen once; the top ten hold roughly 5%. The sample was PBMCs. The receptors were gathered from a female donor in good health and CMV-seropositive.

V and J are TRBV6-1 and TRBJ2-7; TRBD1 matches at 8 bases. Per the germline V gene, CDR1 is MNHNS and CDR2 is SASEGT. This CDR3 is 16 amino acids long. V lost 2 bases, J lost 3 bases, and 9 bases stayed unmatched. The CDR3: CASSEIVGTGNYEQYF. The CDR3 DNA sequence: TGTGCCAGCAGTGAAATCGTCGGGACAGGTAACTACGAGCAGTACTTC.

This clone has just one count. This chain links TRBV5-8 with TRBJ1-5; 8 bases fit TRBD1. This CDR3 is built from 15 residues. Germline lookup yields CDR1 SGHTS and CDR2 YDEGEE. V trimming: 0 bases; J trimming: 7 bases; junction bases outside the gene matches: 6. The CDR3 spells CASSLAGQGGQPQHF. DNA of the CDR3: TGTGCCAGCAGCTTGGCCGGACAGGGCGGCCAGCCCCAGCATTTT. Full variable domain (remainder filled in from reference TRBV5-8 and TRBJ1-5): EAGVTQSPTHLIKTRGQQATLRCSPISGHTSVYWYQQALGLGLQFLLWYDEGEERNRGNFPPRFSGRQFPNYSSELNVNALELEDSALYLCASSLAGQGGQPQHFGDGTRLSIL.

The rearrangement links TRBV7-9 to TRBJ2-3; D perhaps matches TRBD1 (6 bases). CDR1 is SEHNR, CDR2 FQNEAQ, per germline (reference sequence). This CDR3 contains 15 residues. V was pared by 5 bases and J by 2 bases, with 14 bases between. The CDR3 here is CASSTLTGITDTQYF. CDR3 coding DNA: TGTGCCAGCAGCACCCTGACAGGAATCACAGATACGCAGTATTTT.

The chain employs TRBV7-3 and TRBJ1-6; unclear D gene. CDR1 and CDR2 (germline): SGHTA, FQGTGA. CDR3 length: 13 amino acids. Deletions cut 8 bases from V and 7 bases from J, with 12 bases between. CDR3: CASRRAENSPLHF. The CDR3 DNA is TGTGCCAGCCGGCGGGCGGAAAATTCACCCCTCCACTTT.

V is TRBV30 and J is TRBJ1-3; 9 bases match TRBD1. Germline values: CDR1 GTSNPN, CDR2 SVGIG (reference sequence). V shed 5 bases and J 1 base; nucleotides not matched to a gene: 6. The length of the CDR3 is 15 residues. The CDR3 region is CAWYRDRASGNTIYF. Written as DNA, the CDR3 is TGTGCCTGGTACCGGGACAGGGCATCTGGAAACACCATATATTTT.

Only one count was recorded for this clone. V usage is TRBV5-1 and J usage is TRBJ1-4; tentative D call: TRBD1 (5 bases). The CDR3 has 14 amino acids. Trimming removed 5 bases at V and 6 bases at J, with 14 bases between. Germline V gene sequence: CDR1 SGHRS, CDR2 YFSETQ. CDR3 sequence (DNA): TGCGCCAGCAGGGAGCTCTCAGGGCATGAAAAACTGTTTTTT. Its translation is CASRELSGHEKLFF.

This chain links TRBV10-3 with TRBJ1-2; D might be TRBD1 (5 bases). Germline values: CDR1 ENHRY, CDR2 SYGVKD. V was pared by 8 bases and J by 4 bases, with 14 bases between. There are 13 residues in the CDR3. DNA of the CDR3: TGTGCCATCCTCGGGGGTGGCGCCTATGGCTACACCTTC. It encodes CAILGGGAYGYTF.

This chain connects TRBV7-2 to TRBJ2-5; D possibly corresponds to TRBD2 (5 bases). Germline CDR1 is SGHTA and CDR2 is FQGNSA. V was clipped by 5 bases and J by 2 bases, with 12 bases between them. CDR3 size: 14 residues. The CDR3 nucleotides are TGTGCCAGCAGCCCGGACTCGCTACAAGAGACCCAGTACTTC. Protein product: CASSPDSLQETQYF.

The chain recombines TRBV7-2 with TRBJ2-1; 8 nucleotides align to TRBD2. From germline, CDR1 is SGHTA and CDR2 FQGNSA. The CDR3 contains 15 residues. V lost 4 bases and J lost 10; bases outside the gene matches: 12. As DNA, the CDR3 is TGTGCCAGCAGCTCCCGGGGCGGGGGGAACCGGGAGCAGTTCTTC. It translates to CASSSRGGGNREQFF.

The V gene is TRBV4-1, the J gene TRBJ2-1, with 8 bases identical to TRBD2. CDR1 and CDR2 from the germline V gene are MGHRA and YSYEKL. V lost 0 bases, J lost 12 bases, and 13 bases stayed unmatched. This CDR3 spans 16 amino acids. The CDR3 here is CASSQDRGLAAMLQFF. For the CDR3, the DNA is TGCGCCAGCAGCCAAGATCGAGGACTAGCTGCAATGCTGCAGTTCTTC.

This chain uses TRBV23-1 with TRBJ2-7; 12 nucleotides align to TRBD1. TRBV23-1 is treated as an ORF (open reading frame) with a function not yet certain. The junction had 12 bases not matched to a gene; V was cut back by 0 bases and J by 6 bases. The length of the CDR3 is 18 residues. The CDR3 DNA is TGCGCCAGCAGTCAATCTGCGGGATCCGGGACAGGGGGCGTCGAGCAGTACTTC. Its protein is CASSQSAGSGTGGVEQYF.

The rearrangement uses TRBV14 and TRBJ2-1; no clear D gene. The V end was cut by 0 bases, the J end by 10 bases, with 13 bases between. CDR1 and CDR2 from the germline V gene are SGHDN and FVKESK. The CDR3 spans 14 residues. The CDR3 reads CASSQEFVSKEQFF. The CDR3 DNA follows: TGTGCCAGCAGCCAAGAATTTGTTAGTAAGGAGCAGTTCTTC. Filled out from reference TRBV14 and TRBJ2-1, the complete variable domain reads EAGVTQFPSHSVIEKGQTVTLRCDPISGHDNLYWYRRVMGKEIKFLLHFVKESKQDESGMPNNRFLAERTGGTYSTLKVQPAELEDSGVYFCASSQEFVSKEQFFGPGTRLTVL.

The chain carries TRBV5-1 and TRBJ2-7; 8 nucleotides match TRBD2. The CDR3 contains 16 residues. Trimming cost V 0 bases and J 0 bases; bases outside gene matches: 5. Germline CDR1 SGHRS, CDR2 YFSETQ. CDR3: CASSLAQRGSSYEQYF. The CDR3 coding sequence is TGCGCCAGCAGCTTGGCCCAGCGGGGGAGCTCCTACGAGCAGTACTTC.

This rearrangement joins TRBV7-9 to TRBJ2-5; D perhaps matches TRBD2 (7 bases). The CDR3 is 15 amino acids. CDR1 is SEHNR, CDR2 FQNEAQ, per germline (reference sequence). V was clipped by 5 bases and J by 7 bases, with 20 bases between them. The CDR3 loop is CASSPVGGALRTQYF. DNA for the CDR3: TGTGCCAGCAGCCCGGTAGGGGGGGCTCTTCGGACCCAGTACTTC.

J is TRBJ2-5 and V is TRBV25-1; D is possibly TRBD2 (5 bases). Trimming took 4 bases from V and 2 from J, leaving 17 bases between them. The CDR3 contains 16 residues. In germline, CDR1 is MGHDK, CDR2 SYGVNS. The CDR3 nucleotides are TGTGCCAGCAGTGCGGAAATGGAAGCGGTACAAGAGACCCAGTACTTC. Translating it yields CASSAEMEAVQETQYF.

The J gene is TRBJ1-2, the V gene TRBV27, with 7 bases fitting TRBD1. The length of the CDR3 is 15 residues. Germline CDR1 and CDR2: MNHEY and SMNVEV (reference sequence). The V segment lost 3 bases and the J segment 5 bases; nucleotides outside the gene matches: 9. The CDR3 spells CASSFRGTDGYGYTF. CDR3 in DNA: TGTGCCAGCAGTTTCCGGGGGACAGACGGTTATGGCTACACCTTC.

Here the CDR3 DNA reads TGTGCCAGCAGCTTTGGAGCGGGAGCCTCGGATGAGCAGTTCTTC. Translating gives CASSFGAGASDEQFF. V gene TRBV7-3 combines with J gene TRBJ2-1; 8 bases are shared with TRBD2. The CDR3 has 15 amino acids. Unmatched junction bases numbered 9, after V lost 3 bases and J lost 8 bases. Germline V gives CDR1 SGHTA, CDR2 FQGTGA. The full variable domain, rest sourced from reference TRBV7-3 and TRBJ2-1, is GAGVSQTPSNKVTEKGKYVELRCDPISGHTALYWYRQSLGQGPEFLIYFQGTGAADDSGLPNDRFFAVRPEGSVSTLKIQRTERGDSAVYLCASSFGAGASDEQFFGPGTRLTVL.

This clone was picked up a small number of times. The gene calls are TRBV19 and TRBJ1-2; TRBD1 aligns across 7 bases. Germline trimming cut 4 bases from V and 1 base from J; bases unmatched to any gene: 3. CDR3 length: 14 amino acids. CDR1 and CDR2 (germline): LNHDA, SQIVND (reference sequence). The CDR3 protein is CASSRDRNNYGYTF. The CDR3 nucleotides are TGTGCCAGTAGTAGGGACAGAAATAACTATGGCTACACCTTC.

The chain is built from TRBV11-2 and TRBJ1-1; D remains ambiguous. V lost 4 bases and J 1 base, leaving 10 bases between the germline ends. This CDR3 is built from 14 residues. Germline CDR1 reads SGHAT; CDR2 reads FQNNGV. The CDR3 region has the DNA TGTGCCAGCAGCTCCTCGATAGCGAACACTGAAGCTTTCTTT. It specifies CASSSSIANTEAFF.

CDR3 sequence: CASSSLSWVGGDGNTIYF. The CDR3 DNA reads as TGTGCCAGCAGCTCCCTTAGTTGGGTAGGGGGCGACGGAAACACCATATATTTT. V usage is TRBV11-3 and J usage is TRBJ1-3; TRBD1 aligns across 7 bases. With 4 bases clipped from V and 4 bases from J, the junction kept 16 bases outside the gene matches. In germline, CDR1 is SGHNT, CDR2 YENEEA. The CDR3 totals 18 residues.

This chain uses TRBV18 with TRBJ2-5; D unresolved. The V end was cut by 4 bases, the J end by 4 bases, with 10 bases between. The CDR3 loop spans 13 amino acids. CDR1 is KGHSH, CDR2 LQKENI, per germline. CDR3: CASSQNYGETQYF. The CDR3 region has the DNA TGTGCCAGCTCACAAAACTACGGAGAGACCCAGTACTTC.

This clone was counted only a few times. V gene TRBV7-2 combines with J gene TRBJ1-4; the D is unclear. CDR1 is SGHTA and CDR2 is FQGNSA in the germline V gene. The V end was cut by 5 bases, the J end by 7 bases, with 11 bases between. The CDR3 is 13 residues long. CDR3 coding DNA: TGTGCCAGCAGCCCGCGGTTTGGTGAAAAACTGTTTTTT. Its translation: CASSPRFGEKLFF.

The chain combines TRBV5-1 with TRBJ2-1; unclear D gene. V lost 0 bases, J lost 2 bases, and 3 bases lay in between. The CDR3 runs to 13 residues. Germline lookup yields CDR1 SGHRS and CDR2 YFSETQ. The CDR3 here is CASSLATYNEQFF. The DNA for the CDR3 is TGCGCCAGCAGCTTGGCCACCTACAATGAGCAGTTCTTC.

This clone was seen once. V is TRBV10-3 and J is TRBJ1-6, with TRBD1 matching over 8 bases. CDR3 length: 15 amino acids. Trimming removed 5 bases from V and 4 bases from J; junction bases left unmatched: 4. Germline V gene sequence: CDR1 ENHRY, CDR2 SYGVKD. This CDR3 reads CAISNRDRYNSPLHF. CDR3 DNA sequence: TGTGCCATCAGTAACCGGGACAGGTATAATTCACCCCTCCACTTT.

This clone was recorded once. The chain joins TRBV9 to TRBJ1-2; TRBD1 is a possible D gene (6 bases). V was pared by 3 bases and J by 2 bases, with 11 bases between. The germline V gene has CDR1 SGDLS and CDR2 YYNGEE. CDR3 length equals 14 residues. The CDR3 DNA reads as TGTGCCAGCAGCGCAGGGGTGGCAAACTATGGCTACACCTTC. It encodes CASSAGVANYGYTF.

The chain is built from TRBV19 and TRBJ2-1; 10 bases agree with TRBD2. The CDR3 is 15 residues long. Looked up from germline, CDR1 is LNHDA and CDR2 is SQIVND (reference sequence). J lost 4 bases, V lost 5 bases, and 5 bases had no gene match. In DNA form, the CDR3 reads TGTGCCAGTAGTCCCCTAGCGGGGGTATACAATGAGCAGTTCTTC. It specifies CASSPLAGVYNEQFF.

V and J are TRBV10-3 and TRBJ1-4, with a weak D call TRBD1 (5 bases). The CDR3 has 14 amino acids. Germline assignment: CDR1 ENHRY and CDR2 SYGVKD. V shed 10 bases and J shed 0 bases, with 12 bases lying between them. CDR3 in amino acids: CATRETATNEKLFF. The DNA for the CDR3 is TGTGCCACCAGGGAGACAGCAACTAATGAAAAACTGTTTTTT.